Below, 6 T cell receptor beta chains from the same sample are listed, as sequenced in a study of blood T cell repertoires in COVID-19. Method: immunoSEQ multiplex PCR; TCRdb's copy keeps in-frame clones and lacks some. The sample has 130,000 to 150,000 clones; over 70% are singletons. The sample was peripheral blood. The receptors shown here come from a woman aged 50 to 65 with acute or convalescent COVID-19.

The table lists this clone with a few counts. The V call is TRBV7-6, the J call TRBJ2-1; D gene unclear. Deletions cut 5 bases from V and 10 bases from J, with 18 bases between. Per the germline V gene, CDR1 is SGHVS and CDR2 is FNYEAQ. The CDR3 has 14 residues. CDR3 protein: CASSPDVSSREQFF. The CDR3 bases are TGTGCCAGCAGCCCAGACGTAAGTAGCCGGGAGCAGTTCTTC. Variable domain in full (rest from reference TRBV7-6 and TRBJ2-1): GAGVSQSPRYKVTKRGQDVALRCDPISGHVSLYWYRQALGQGPEFLTYFNYEAQQDKSGLPNDRFSAERPEGSISTLTIQRTEQRDSAMYRCASSPDVSSREQFFGPGTRLTVL.

J is TRBJ2-2 and V is TRBV19; 10 nucleotides line up with TRBD1. V was clipped by 3 bases and J by 4 bases; unmatched bases: 5. Germline V lookup: CDR1 LNHDA, CDR2 SQIVND (reference sequence). This CDR3 is 16 amino acids long. The CDR3 nucleotides read TGTGCCAGTAGTATCAGGGACAGGGGTGTCACCGGGGAGCTGTTTTTT. It codes for CASSIRDRGVTGELFF.

This clone is a singleton in its sample. The J gene is TRBJ1-6, the V gene TRBV6-6; D gene uncertain. The CDR3 totals 14 residues. CDR1 and CDR2 (germline): MNHNY, SVGAGI (reference sequence). V shed 6 bases and J shed 7 bases, with 13 bases lying between them. Here the CDR3 reads CASRELGSNSPLHF. CDR3 nucleotides: TGTGCCAGCAGGGAACTAGGGTCCAATTCACCCCTCCACTTT.

The chain couples TRBV3-1 (or the pseudogene TRBV3-2) to TRBJ1-1, with D hard to call. The germline gives CDR1 LGHDT, CDR2 YNNKEL (reference sequence). This CDR3 contains 12 residues. The V end lost 1 base, the J end lost 8 bases, and 8 bases lay between the germline ends. CDR3 in amino acids: CASSQGGEEAFF. The CDR3 bases are TGTGCCAGCAGCCAAGGAGGAGAAGAAGCTTTCTTT.

CDR3 nucleotides: TGCGCCAGCAGCCAAGGGGACAGGGGGTCAGAGACCCAGTACTTC. This encodes CASSQGDRGSETQYF. This sequence joins TRBV4-1 and TRBJ2-5, with 11 nucleotides matching TRBD1. Germline V CDR1 and CDR2: MGHRA, YSYEKL. Trimming removed 1 base from V and 4 bases from J; junction bases left unmatched: 2. The CDR3 length is 15 residues.

The V gene is TRBV28, the J gene TRBJ1-2; the match to TRBD1 covers 8 bases. Trimming took 3 bases from V and 5 from J; bases not matched to a gene: 8. The CDR3 sequence is 15 residues long. Germline-derived CDR1 and CDR2 are MDHEN and SYDVKM. CDR3 sequence (DNA): TGTGCCAGCAGTTTTGGTCAGGGGGCACGGTATGGCTACACCTTC. This sequence encodes CASSFGQGARYGYTF.